Below, 21 T cell receptor beta chains from the same sample are listed, as sequenced in a study of blood T cell repertoires in COVID-19. This table comes from immunoSEQ multiplex PCR, and its TCRdb copy is limited to in-frame clones, with some not included. The table records approximately 140,000 clones, about 90% of them present only once. Sequencing was carried out using peripheral blood. Source of these receptors: an older woman with active or convalescent COVID-19.

The chain uses TRBV7-6 and TRBJ2-3, with D maybe TRBD2 (6 bases). The germline V and J ends were trimmed by 1 base and 4 bases, with 9 bases remaining between them. The germline V gene encodes CDR1 SGHVS and CDR2 FNYEAQ. This CDR3 is 14 amino acids long. The CDR3 loop reads CASSLVTGADTQYF. The CDR3 DNA is TGTGCCAGCAGCTTAGTTACGGGGGCAGATACGCAGTATTTT. The full variable domain, rest sourced from reference TRBV7-6 and TRBJ2-3, is GAGVSQSPRYKVTKRGQDVALRCDPISGHVSLYWYRQALGQGPEFLTYFNYEAQQDKSGLPNDRFSAERPEGSISTLTIQRTEQRDSAMYRCASSLVTGADTQYFGPGTRLTVL.

The chain couples TRBV5-6 to TRBJ1-5, with D possibly being TRBD1 (5 bases). CDR1 is SGHDT, CDR2 YYEEEE, per germline. This CDR3 comprises 15 residues. The ends were cut back, 4 bases at V and 2 bases at J, with 13 bases in the middle. CDR3 bases: TGTGCCAGCAGCGTCGCGGGGGTGGGCAATCAGCCCCAGCATTTT. It translates to CASSVAGVGNQPQHF.

This clone was seen repeatedly, ten times or more. The rearrangement uses TRBV19 and TRBJ1-4, with 8 bases aligning to TRBD1. Germline CDR1 LNHDA, CDR2 SQIVND (reference sequence). This CDR3 comprises 14 residues. The trim removed 3 bases at V and 8 bases at J, leaving 5 bases unmatched. This CDR3 reads CASSIGTGPEKLFF. DNA of the CDR3: TGTGCCAGTAGTATCGGGACAGGCCCGGAAAAACTGTTTTTT.

CDR3 nucleotides: TGCAGCGTTTTAGAGGGACCGGGGGGCGGCTACACCTTC. Protein sequence: CSVLEGPGGGYTF. The chain has TRBV29-1 and TRBJ1-2, with D perhaps matching TRBD1 (6 bases). The CDR3 runs to 13 residues. V was trimmed by 5 bases and J by 8 bases, leaving 18 bases between them. Germline values: CDR1 SQVTM, CDR2 ANQGSEA.

This clone occurred a few times. The genes are TRBV2 and TRBJ2-3; D unclear. V gave up 1 base and J gave up 2 bases, with 13 bases separating them. The V gene's germline CDR1 is SNHLY and CDR2 FYNNEI. The CDR3 contains 16 residues. CDR3 DNA: TGTGCCAGCAGTGAAGGGGTAGCCTCGATCACAGATACGCAGTATTTT. Protein sequence: CASSEGVASITDTQYF. Filled out from reference TRBV2 and TRBJ2-3, the complete variable domain reads EPEVTQTPSHQVTQMGQEVILRCVPISNHLYFYWYRQILGQKVEFLVSFYNNEISEKSEIFDDQFSVERPDGSNFTLKIRSTKLEDSAMYFCASSEGVASITDTQYFGPGTRLTVL.

This chain connects TRBV19 to TRBJ1-5, with TRBD1 identical over 9 bases. J lost 3 bases, V lost 7 bases, and 7 bases had no gene match. Per germline, CDR1 LNHDA and CDR2 SQIVND (reference sequence). The CDR3 totals 15 residues. In nucleotides, the CDR3 is TGTGCCAGTAATACCGGGACAGGGTCCAATCAGCCCCAGCATTTT. Amino acids: CASNTGTGSNQPQHF. The entire variable domain, with the rest obtained from reference TRBV19 and TRBJ1-5, is as follows: DGGITQSPKYLFRKEGQNVTLSCEQNLNHDAMYWYRQDPGQGLRLIYYSQIVNDFQKGDIAEGYSVSREKKESFPLTVTSAQKNPTAFYLCASNTGTGSNQPQHFGDGTRLSIL.

The chain employs TRBV9 and TRBJ2-7; 7 bases align to TRBD1. The CDR3 totals 15 residues. Germline V gene data show CDR1 as SGDLS and CDR2 as YYNGEE. After removal of 3 bases from V and 3 bases from J, the junction contained 9 bases not matched to a gene. This CDR3 is CASSEGDRSLYEQYF. The CDR3 DNA follows: TGTGCCAGCAGCGAGGGGGACAGATCCCTCTACGAGCAGTACTTC.

The rearrangement links TRBV6-5 to TRBJ2-2, with TRBD2 matching over 9 bases. The CDR3 runs 15 residues. V was clipped by 6 bases and J by 2 bases; unmatched bases: 4. The germline V gene encodes CDR1 MNHEY and CDR2 SVGAGI. The DNA for the CDR3 is TGTGCCAGCAGGGGACTAGCCGAAAACACCGGGGAGCTGTTTTTT. Translating it yields CASRGLAENTGELFF.

The rearrangement joins TRBV29-1 to TRBJ2-5; 7 bases line up with TRBD1. Trimming took 7 bases from V and 0 from J; bases not matched to a gene: 5. Germline values: CDR1 SQVTM, CDR2 ANQGSEA. This CDR3 region has 13 residues. This CDR3 reads CSGGTANQETQYF. CDR3 bases: TGCAGCGGGGGGACAGCTAACCAAGAGACCCAGTACTTC.

In the case of this clone: A read error may account for a junction end that differs from germline. The chain couples TRBV7-7 to TRBJ2-5; 7 bases align to TRBD2. The CDR3 has 15 residues. Germline-derived CDR1 and CDR2 are SSHAT and FNYEAQ (reference sequence). The CDR3: CASSLAPTSPETQYF. DNA of the CDR3: TGTGCTAGCAGCCTGGCCCCGACTAGCCCAGAGACCCAGTACTTC.

The chain combines TRBV19 with TRBJ2-3; D remains unclear. Looked up from germline, CDR1 is LNHDA and CDR2 is SQIVND (reference sequence). The CDR3 spans 13 residues. V dropped 5 bases and J dropped 5 bases, with 11 bases sitting between them. DNA of the CDR3: TGTGCCAGTAGTCCTAGAGCCCGAGATACGCAGTATTTT. This sequence encodes CASSPRARDTQYF.

The J gene is TRBJ2-7, the V gene TRBV10-2, with a weak D call TRBD1 (5 bases). The V end was cut by 3 bases, the J end by 2 bases, with 5 bases between. The V gene's germline CDR1 is WSHSY and CDR2 SAAADI. This CDR3 contains 12 residues. The CDR3 bases are TGCGCCAGCAGTGACAGGGCCTACGAGCAGTACTTC. Its protein is CASSDRAYEQYF.

The CDR3 spells CASSDLRATNTEAFF. DNA of the CDR3: TGCGCCAGCAGCGACCTCAGGGCCACGAACACTGAAGCTTTCTTT. The J gene is TRBJ1-1, the V gene TRBV5-1, with D possibly matching TRBD1 (5 bases). CDR3 length equals 15 residues. Germline CDR1 SGHRS, CDR2 YFSETQ. V lost 4 bases and J lost 1, with 14 bases in between.

The V call is TRBV10-3, the J call TRBJ2-7, with 9 bases matching TRBD1. Germline V lookup: CDR1 ENHRY, CDR2 SYGVKD. The J segment lost 2 bases and the V segment lost 5 bases, leaving 10 bases of the junction unmatched. CDR3 length equals 16 residues. The CDR3 DNA reads as TGTGCCATCAGTCTTTCCGCCGGGACAGGGCCCTACGAGCAGTACTTC. Its protein is CAISLSAGTGPYEQYF.

The V call is TRBV30, the J call TRBJ1-2, with D tentatively TRBD1 (5 bases). Trimming shortened V by 5 bases and J by 6 bases, and 13 bases separated the two germline ends. The length of the CDR3 is 12 residues. Germline V gene data show CDR1 as GTSNPN and CDR2 as SVGIG (reference sequence). The CDR3 sequence is CAWVRGGDGYTF. CDR3 bases: TGTGCCTGGGTACGGGGGGGAGATGGCTACACCTTC.

This chain joins TRBV24-1 and TRBJ1-1; 10 bases fit TRBD1. The germline V gene encodes CDR1 KGHDR and CDR2 SFDVKD. The CDR3 has 15 amino acids. After removal of 2 bases from V and 10 bases from J, the junction contained 9 bases not matched to a gene. CDR3: CATSDSGTGDGLAFF. In DNA, the CDR3 is TGTGCCACCAGTGATTCGGGGACAGGGGATGGATTAGCTTTCTTT.

The V call is TRBV9, the J call TRBJ2-3; weak D call: TRBD2 (5 bases). Germline V lookup: CDR1 SGDLS, CDR2 YYNGEE. The CDR3 is 16 residues long. Trimming removed 0 bases at V and 2 bases at J, with 13 bases between. CDR3 DNA: TGTGCCAGCAGCGTAGGGGCTGGACTCAACACAGATACGCAGTATTTT. Translating it yields CASSVGAGLNTDTQYF.

J is TRBJ1-1 and V is TRBV6-5; no firm D call. Trimming cost V 3 bases and J 5 bases, with 7 bases left between them. The CDR3 spans 12 residues. Germline V gene sequence: CDR1 MNHEY, CDR2 SVGAGI. The CDR3, as DNA: TGTGCCAGCAGTTATACCAGGACTGAAGCTTTCTTT. Protein sequence: CASSYTRTEAFF.

V usage is TRBV11-2 and J usage is TRBJ2-3, with 7 bases identical to TRBD2. V gave up 1 base and J gave up 8 bases; unmatched junction bases: 6. The CDR3 contains 14 residues. The germline CDR1 and CDR2 sequences are SGHAT and FQNNGV. In DNA, the CDR3 is TGTGCCAGCAGCTTAGGGAGCGGGACGGGTACGCAGTATTTT. It specifies CASSLGSGTGTQYF.

The V gene is TRBV15, the J gene TRBJ2-2; a weak D match, TRBD1 (5 bases). V shed 5 bases and J shed 7 bases, with 11 bases lying between them. This CDR3 comprises 13 residues. Germline values: CDR1 LNHNV, CDR2 YYDKDF (reference sequence). CDR3 sequence reads: CATSVQGHGELFF. Here the CDR3 DNA reads TGTGCCACCAGCGTTCAGGGTCACGGGGAGCTGTTTTTT. Full variable domain (remainder filled in from reference TRBV15 and TRBJ2-2): DAMVIQNPRYQVTQFGKPVTLSCSQTLNHNVMYWYQQKSSQAPKLLFHYYDKDFNNEADTPDNFQSRRPNTSFCFLDIRSPGLGDTAMYLCATSVQGHGELFFGEGSRLTVL.

On this clone itself: At one end, the junction sequence differs from germline, possibly due to a read error. The J gene is TRBJ1-4, the V gene TRBV7-7; no firm D call. The germline gives CDR1 SSHAT, CDR2 FNYEAQ (reference sequence). The CDR3 length is 15 residues. DNA of the CDR3: TGTGCTAGCAGCTCTGGCGGGGAACCAGTTGAAAAACTGTTTTTT. Its translation is CASSSGGEPVEKLFF.